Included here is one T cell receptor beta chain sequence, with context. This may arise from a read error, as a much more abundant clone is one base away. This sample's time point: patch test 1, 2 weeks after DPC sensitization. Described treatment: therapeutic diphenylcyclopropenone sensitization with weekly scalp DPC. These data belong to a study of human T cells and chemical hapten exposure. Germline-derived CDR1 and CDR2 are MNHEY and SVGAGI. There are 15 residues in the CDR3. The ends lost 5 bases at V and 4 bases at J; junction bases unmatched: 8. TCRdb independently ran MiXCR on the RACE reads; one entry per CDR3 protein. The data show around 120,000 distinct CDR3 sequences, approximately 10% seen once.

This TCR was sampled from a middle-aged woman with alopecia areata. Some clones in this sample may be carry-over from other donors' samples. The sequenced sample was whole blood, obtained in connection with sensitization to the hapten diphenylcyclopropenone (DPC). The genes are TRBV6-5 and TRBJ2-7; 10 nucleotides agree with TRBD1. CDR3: CASSPSRDRGYEQYF. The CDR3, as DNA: TGTGCCAGCAGTCCCTCGCGGGACAGGGGTTACGAGCAGTACTTC.